The clone carrying this T cell receptor beta chain came up a few times. What it recognizes is unknown. The sample has other DNA sequences that encode this CDR3 too. This PCR relied on a set of 60 Vbeta primers and 13 Jbeta primers. Here immunoSEQ multiplex PCR was the method, and the copy in TCRdb shows in-frame clones only, minus some. The profile covers about 100,000 clones, with approximately 75% appearing a single time and 1.5% to 2% taken by the ten largest. The sample is drawn from a study of cytomegalovirus exposure and HLA in healthy donors. Study observations and caveats: Reports indicated that the classifier achieved high specificity and sensitivity in diagnosing cytomegalovirus status.

The V gene's germline CDR1 is SGDLS and CDR2 YYNGEE. CDR3 size: 14 residues. V shed 0 bases and J shed 2 bases, with 9 bases lying between them. The sequence was collected from a woman aged 40 to 49 in good health and CMV-seronegative. Source material: PBMCs. V is TRBV9 and J is TRBJ2-7, with D possibly matching TRBD1 (5 bases). The DNA of the CDR3 is TGTGCCAGCAGCGTAGGGGGCCAGCCCTACGAGCAGTACTTC. This encodes CASSVGGQPYEQYF.